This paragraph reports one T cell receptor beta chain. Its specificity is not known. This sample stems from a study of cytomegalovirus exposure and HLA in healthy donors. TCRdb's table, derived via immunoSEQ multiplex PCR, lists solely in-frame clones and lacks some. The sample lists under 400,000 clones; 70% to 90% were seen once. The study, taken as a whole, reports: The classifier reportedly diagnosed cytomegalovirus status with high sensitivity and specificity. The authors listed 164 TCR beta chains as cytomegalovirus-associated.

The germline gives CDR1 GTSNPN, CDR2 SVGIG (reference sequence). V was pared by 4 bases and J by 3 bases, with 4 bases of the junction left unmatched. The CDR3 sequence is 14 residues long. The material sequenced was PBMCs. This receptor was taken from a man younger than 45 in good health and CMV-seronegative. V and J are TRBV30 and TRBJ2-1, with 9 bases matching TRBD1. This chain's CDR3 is CAWTPGQGYNEQFF. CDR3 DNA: TGTGCCTGGACGCCGGGACAGGGCTACAATGAGCAGTTCTTC. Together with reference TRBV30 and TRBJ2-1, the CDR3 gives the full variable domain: SQTIHQWPATLVQPVGSPLSLECTVEGTSNPNLYWYRQAAGRGLQLLFYSVGIGQISSEVPQNLSASRPQDRQFILSSKKLLLSDSGFYLCAWTPGQGYNEQFFGPGTRLTVL.